This TCR beta chain was profiled in a study of CD8 T cells in Susac syndrome. The multiple sclerosis control group was made up of treatment-naive patients with stable or active relapsing-remitting disease. Reverse transcription of roughly 0.5 to 1 ug RNA was carried out with random hexamers. Each CDR3 protein is one row after TCRdb ran MiXCR on the immunoSEQ multiplex PCR reads. The sample yields a few hundred thousand distinct CDR3 sequences, 95% seen once. This clonotype was detected only once. Input material: CD4+ T cells from PBMCs. The clonotype comes from a human donor with multiple sclerosis.

The CDR3 DNA is TGTGCCAGCTCACCCCCGCTTGATGAAGGTGAGCAGTTCTTC. Translated, it gives CASSPPLDEGEQFF. This chain joins TRBV18 and TRBJ2-1; D ambiguous. The CDR3 covers 14 residues. V was pared by 3 bases and J by 9 bases, with 15 bases between. Germline V gene data show CDR1 as KGHSH and CDR2 as LQKENI.